This entry is about one TCR beta chain. Its antigen is as yet unknown. The PCR ran on 60 Vbeta and 13 Jbeta primers. Sequenced by immunoSEQ multiplex PCR; TCRdb stores in-frame clones only, minus some. This sample yields around 110,000 clones, of which around 83% are seen a single time; 22% belongs to the top ten. This specimen belongs to a study of cytomegalovirus exposure and HLA in healthy donors. Study findings and constraints: 164 TCR beta chains were listed as cytomegalovirus-associated. Reports indicated that the classifier achieved high specificity and sensitivity in diagnosing cytomegalovirus status. Some public TCRs appeared in many individuals, while most sequences were rare.

There are 18 residues in the CDR3. Sequencing input: PBMCs. The rearrangement uses TRBV21-1 and TRBJ2-1; the D call in the table, TRBD2, was not verified against the DNA. TRBV21-1 corresponds to a pseudogene. This TCR was recovered from a young man in good health and CMV-seropositive. The CDR3 loop is CASSKAGVAGVLLNEQFF. The CDR3 DNA reads as TGTGCCAGCAGCAAAGCGGGGGTAGCGGGAGTTCTTCTCAATGAGCAGTTCTTC.